This T cell receptor beta chain came from a study of monozygotic twins with cystic fibrosis (dated by TCRdb to about 2021). In terms of the full investigation: Barcoded libraries were prepared from 2.5 to 3.5 micrograms of fragmented DNA with 15 PCR cycles. TCR beta repertoires were compared within and between 16 monozygotic twin pairs with cystic fibrosis so that genetic influence on V and J gene usage could be assessed. The cohort comprised ten female and six male twin pairs aged roughly 2.0 to 40 years, median about 9.4 years, mostly children and adolescents. On the day blood was drawn, the twins' weight-for-height and FEVPerc (FEV1 disease centile) were ranked against those of the roughly 970 cohort participants. Data for three of the twin pairs had previously been reported in another context. The paper as a whole reports these results and caveats: Nucleotide-identical clonotype sharing was significantly higher within monozygotic CF twin pairs than between unrelated CF individuals (P = 0.000026, Mann-Whitney). No association turned up between shared CDR3 numbers and age, concordance or disease severity, and the cohort was small. The greatest similarity to the co-twin was observed for V gene usage in 13 of 16 pairs and for J usage in 8 of 16 pairs, which suggested genetic constraints. Simpson clonality was generally low (median about 0.01), which suggests a naive-dominated repertoire, and clonality was higher in the most severely affected patients.

The twin pairs came from the European Cystic Fibrosis Twin and Sibling Study Cohort, a cohort that recruited patients from over a hundred CF clinics across 14 European countries. Zygosity and CFTR genotype were verified in-house, with zygosity tested by multiplex PCR of nine short tandem repeat loci. Each twin gave a peripheral blood sample, and clinical parameters were documented on that same day of blood sampling. Phenol/chloroform extraction was used to isolate genomic DNA from peripheral blood cells, and the DNA was then kept in TE buffer at 4 degrees C. As regards this clone: Its antigen remains unidentified. No clone much larger than this one lies a single base away; base qualities are absent.

Following the manufacturer's instructions, the researchers used the immunoSEQ immune profiling system to amplify TCR beta CDR3 regions via multiplex PCR. Sequencing was performed on an Illumina NextSeq system. Concerning the study's data processing: The immunoSEQ Analyzer platform handled processing of the sequence data, and clonality was calculated by taking the square root of Simpson's index of productive rearrangements. Similarity in V and J usage was quantified by Jensen-Shannon distance, and CDR3 generation probabilities were calculated with OLGA. Shared CDR3 sequences were searched against the immuneACCESS database (August 2020) and VDJdb (December 2020). TCRdb obtained this table from immuneACCESS and retained in-frame rearrangements with V and J assigned. These tables miss some clones; where compared with another copy, unresolved V genes account for less than half of the shortfall, and the remainder is unexplained. V and J calls plus clone size are reproduced from that table; the DNA served to infer D and trimming. The sample table contains over 9,500 clones; only one count was recorded for roughly 97% of them. Of the sample, 0.83% falls within the top ten clones.

Trimmed from V: 4 bases; trimmed from J: 5 bases; junction bases lacking a gene match: 13. CDR3 length: 16 amino acids, cysteine to phenylalanine. CDR3 DNA only is kept here, 48 bases in frame from base 1. As encoded in the germline V gene, CDR1 is ENHRY while CDR2 is SYGVKD. Sequenced sample: blood. This chain joins TRBV10-3 to TRBJ1-1; TRBD1 agrees with 7 junctional bases. The sequence derives from a boy between 10 and 17 years old with cystic fibrosis. This receptor carries the CDR3 CAISGVEGGRGTEAFF. The nucleotide sequence reads TGTGCCATCAGTGGGGTGGAAGGGGGCCGGGGAACTGAAGCTTTCTTT.